This T cell receptor beta chain was documented in a study of blood T cell repertoires in COVID-19. Germline-derived CDR1 and CDR2 are KGHSH and LQKENI. V lost 4 bases and J lost 2, with 6 bases in between. CDR3 length: 12 amino acids. Original handling: Using reference gene primer amplification, nucleated cell counts were estimated. TCRdb's copy holds only in-frame clones and misses some; the assay was immunoSEQ multiplex PCR. Clonal size and the V and J genes are those of that table, whereas D and trimming came from the DNA. The sample contains roughly 230,000 clones, approximately 85% of which appear only once.

The TCR originated in a man aged 40-49 years with acute or convalescent COVID-19. The chain links TRBV18 to TRBJ2-7; D unresolved. Sequencing was performed on peripheral blood. CDR3 DNA: TGTGCCAGCTCACGAGTAACCTACGAGCAGTACTTC. Encoded protein: CASSRVTYEQYF.